Each of the 30 T cell receptor beta chains below was sequenced from the same sample in a study of T cell responses to AZD1222 COVID-19 vaccine. Data came from immunoSEQ multiplex PCR; TCRdb stores just in-frame clones and leaves some out. The sample consists of about 150,000 clones, over 85% of them appearing once. The sequencing here drew on peripheral blood, taken on day 0 of AZD1222 vaccination. Receptor source: an adult in good health.

The gene calls are TRBV19 and TRBJ2-7; TRBD1 matches 7 bases. V dropped 7 bases and J dropped 4; count of bases not matched to a gene: 13. CDR3 length equals 15 residues. Germline V gene lookup returns CDR1 LNHDA and CDR2 SQIVND (reference sequence). The CDR3 loop is CASTKGADSTYEQYF. The DNA for the CDR3 is TGTGCCAGTACGAAGGGGGCCGACAGCACTTACGAGCAGTACTTC.

V usage is TRBV4-1 and J usage is TRBJ1-2; D possibly corresponds to TRBD1 (5 bases). The CDR3 extends over 15 amino acids. Per germline, CDR1 MGHRA and CDR2 YSYEKL. Trimming cost V 4 bases and J 4 bases, with 16 bases left between them. The CDR3 protein is CASSPSGGESYGYTF. As DNA, the CDR3 is TGCGCCAGCAGCCCATCCGGGGGGGAGAGCTATGGCTACACCTTC.

The rearrangement joins TRBV29-1 to TRBJ2-7, with unresolved D. Germline V CDR1 and CDR2: SQVTM, ANQGSEA. V lost 4 bases and J 0 bases, leaving 7 bases between the germline ends. The CDR3 is 12 residues long. For the CDR3, the DNA is TGCAGCGTTGCACACCCCTCCTACGAGCAGTACTTC. Its protein is CSVAHPSYEQYF.

The chain recombines TRBV14 with TRBJ1-1, with TRBD1 matching over 7 bases. The junction had 13 bases not matched to a gene; V was cut back by 6 bases and J by 6 bases. The CDR3 loop spans 15 amino acids. Germline-derived CDR1 and CDR2 are SGHDN and FVKESK. The CDR3 DNA reads TGTGCCAGCAGTCTAACTCAGGGGGTAGGAGCTGAAGCTTTCTTT. Protein sequence: CASSLTQGVGAEAFF.

This chain connects TRBV11-2 to TRBJ1-5; D is uncertain. This CDR3 is built from 15 residues. Germline CDR1 is SGHAT and CDR2 is FQNNGV. Trimming cost V 5 bases and J 4 bases, with 15 bases left between them. The CDR3: CASSPNGLRNQPQHF. For the CDR3, the DNA is TGTGCCAGCAGCCCGAACGGGCTACGGAATCAGCCCCAGCATTTT.

The J gene is TRBJ1-1, the V gene TRBV3-1 (or the pseudogene TRBV3-2); the D gene is possibly TRBD1 (6 bases). The germline V and J ends were trimmed by 3 bases and 4 bases, with 9 bases remaining between them. The CDR3 runs 13 residues. CDR1 LGHDT and CDR2 YNNKEL come from the germline V gene (reference sequence). In DNA, the CDR3 is TGTGCCAGCAGCCACGCGGGGGCCACTGAAGCTTTCTTT. It yields the protein CASSHAGATEAFF.

The V and J genes are TRBV28 and TRBJ1-2, with 8 nucleotides matching TRBD1. V was clipped by 6 bases and J by 8 bases; unmatched bases: 14. The CDR3 has 15 amino acids. CDR1 MDHEN and CDR2 SYDVKM come from the germline V gene. The CDR3 DNA is TGTGCCAGCAGCTCGCTGGGTCAGGGGGCTAAAGGCTACACCTTC. This translates into CASSSLGQGAKGYTF.

J is TRBJ1-4 and V is TRBV5-1; 11 bases map to TRBD1. The CDR3 runs 17 residues. CDR1 is SGHRS, CDR2 YFSETQ, per germline. V shed 0 bases, J shed 8 bases, and the junction held 9 bases outside the gene matches. The CDR3 sequence: CASSLGPIGTGGEKLFF. DNA of the CDR3: TGCGCCAGCAGCTTGGGACCTATTGGGACAGGGGGGGAAAAACTGTTTTTT.

This clone was seen only once. The V and J genes are TRBV2 and TRBJ2-3; 10 nucleotides align to TRBD1. The junction had 14 bases not matched to a gene; V was cut back by 6 bases and J by 2 bases. The CDR3 runs to 18 residues. The V gene's germline CDR1 is SNHLY and CDR2 FYNNEI. DNA of the CDR3: TGTGCCAGCAGGGCGGGACAGGGGTTCCGACGAATCACAGATACGCAGTATTTT. Its protein is CASRAGQGFRRITDTQYF. The full variable domain, completed using reference TRBV2 and TRBJ2-3, is EPEVTQTPSHQVTQMGQEVILRCVPISNHLYFYWYRQILGQKVEFLVSFYNNEISEKSEIFDDQFSVERPDGSNFTLKIRSTKLEDSAMYFCASRAGQGFRRITDTQYFGPGTRLTVL.

The chain recombines TRBV9 with TRBJ2-2; perhaps TRBD2 as D (6 bases). The V gene lost 3 bases and the J gene lost 6 bases, with 6 bases spanning the gap. Germline V CDR1 and CDR2: SGDLS, YYNGEE. CDR3 size: 12 residues. In DNA form, the CDR3 reads TGTGCCAGCAGCGGGAGGGCCGGGGAGCTGTTTTTT. As protein: CASSGRAGELFF.

The gene calls are TRBV3-1 (or the pseudogene TRBV3-2) and TRBJ2-3, with 12 bases matching TRBD2. J gave up 4 bases and V 3 bases, and 5 bases lay outside the gene matches. Germline V gene sequence: CDR1 LGHDT, CDR2 YNNKEL (reference sequence). The CDR3 consists of 16 residues. CDR3 sequence (DNA): TGTGCCAGCAGCCAGCTAAGACTAGCGGGGGCAGATACGCAGTATTTT. Its translation: CASSQLRLAGADTQYF.

This clone has just one count. CDR3 DNA sequence: TGTGCCAGCAGAAGGACGGACGGGGGGATCTATGGCTACACCTTC. Its protein is CASRRTDGGIYGYTF. The chain has TRBV28 and TRBJ1-2, with D possibly matching TRBD1 (5 bases). CDR3 length equals 15 residues. The V gene's germline CDR1 is MDHEN and CDR2 SYDVKM. V dropped 6 bases and J dropped 4 bases, with 18 bases sitting between them.

This sequence joins TRBV4-1 and TRBJ1-3; unclear D gene. Trimming cost V 0 bases and J 2 bases, with 11 bases left between them. This CDR3 has 16 residues. The germline gives CDR1 MGHRA, CDR2 YSYEKL. In DNA, the CDR3 is TGCGCCAGCAGCCAAGATTTTGGGAGTCCTGGAAACACCATATATTTT. This sequence encodes CASSQDFGSPGNTIYF.

In DNA, the CDR3 is TGTGCCAGCAGCTTAGCGCCGGGGACTAATGAAAAACTGTTTTTT. This translates into CASSLAPGTNEKLFF. This chain uses TRBV7-2 with TRBJ1-4; unclear D gene. The CDR3 is made up of 15 amino acids. V was pared by 0 bases and J by 2 bases, with 7 bases between. CDR1 and CDR2 from the germline V gene are SGHTA and FQGNSA.

This chain connects TRBV14 to TRBJ2-7; 8 nucleotides agree with TRBD2. With 1 base clipped from V and 9 bases from J, the junction kept 2 bases outside the gene matches. Germline values: CDR1 SGHDN, CDR2 FVKESK. The CDR3 sequence is 12 residues long. CDR3 sequence reads: CASSQVSGRQYF. The CDR3 DNA is TGTGCCAGCAGCCAAGTGAGCGGGAGGCAGTACTTC.

The chain carries TRBV6-5 and TRBJ1-1, with D perhaps TRBD1 (6 bases). The CDR3 loop spans 12 amino acids. The V end was cut by 7 bases, the J end by 5 bases, with 11 bases between. The germline V gene encodes CDR1 MNHEY and CDR2 SVGAGI. The DNA for the CDR3 is TGTGCCAGCATCAGGGGTTGGACTGAAGCTTTCTTT. This codes for CASIRGWTEAFF.

This clone was detected once. V usage is TRBV4-3 and J usage is TRBJ2-2; no firm D call. V lost 0 bases to trimming and J lost 6 bases, with 11 bases between them. CDR1 and CDR2 (germline): LGHNA, YSLEER. CDR3 length: 15 amino acids. Here the CDR3 DNA reads TGCGCCAGCAGCCAAGAAAAGACCACACCCGGGGAGCTGTTTTTT. Translated: CASSQEKTTPGELFF.

This chain uses TRBV5-1 with TRBJ1-1, with D unresolved. From germline, CDR1 is SGHRS and CDR2 YFSETQ. This CDR3 is built from 13 residues. V was cut by 3 bases and J by 4 bases, with 10 bases left in between. The DNA of the CDR3 is TGCGCCAGCAGCTCGACCCCGGGCACTGAAGCTTTCTTT. Protein: CASSSTPGTEAFF.

The genes are TRBV7-2 and TRBJ1-2, with D hard to call. Per the germline V gene, CDR1 is SGHTA and CDR2 is FQGNSA. With 1 base removed from V and 8 bases from J, the gap between germline ends came to 14 bases. CDR3 length equals 14 residues. The CDR3 is CASSLGGSAWGYTF. CDR3 nucleotide sequence: TGTGCCAGCAGCTTAGGCGGTAGTGCATGGGGCTACACCTTC.

The genes are TRBV7-2 and TRBJ2-1, with D perhaps matching TRBD2 (6 bases). The CDR3 extends over 15 amino acids. The V gene lost 5 bases and the J gene lost 4 bases, with 15 bases spanning the gap. CDR1 SGHTA and CDR2 FQGNSA come from the germline V gene. CDR3 nucleotides: TGTGCCAGCAGCCGGGCCGGGAGAACTTACAATGAGCAGTTCTTC. Its translation: CASSRAGRTYNEQFF.

The chain combines TRBV19 with TRBJ2-2; D is unresolved. This CDR3 contains 16 residues. Trimming shortened V by 9 bases and J by 0 bases, and 17 bases separated the two germline ends. The germline V gene encodes CDR1 LNHDA and CDR2 SQIVND (reference sequence). The CDR3 reads CARASADPANTGELFF. The CDR3 coding sequence is TGTGCCAGGGCCAGTGCAGACCCCGCGAACACCGGGGAGCTGTTTTTT.

The CDR3 is CASTESKTHTEKQHF. DNA of the CDR3: TGTGCCAGCACCGAGTCTAAAACCCATACGGAAAAACAGCATTTT. This sequence joins TRBV2 and TRBJ1-5; D remains unclear. This CDR3 is built from 15 residues. Trimming shortened V by 7 bases and J by 13 bases, and 26 bases separated the two germline ends. CDR1 and CDR2 from the germline V gene are SNHLY and FYNNEI.

This chain joins TRBV11-2 and TRBJ2-3; unclear D gene. V dropped 2 bases and J dropped 1 base, with 10 bases sitting between them. This CDR3 spans 15 amino acids. Germline V gene lookup returns CDR1 SGHAT and CDR2 FQNNGV. CDR3 sequence (DNA): TGTGCCAGCAGCTTATTAGGAAGGGGCACAGATACGCAGTATTTT. Amino acid sequence: CASSLLGRGTDTQYF.

The chain uses TRBV4-2 and TRBJ1-5; perhaps TRBD1 as D (5 bases). The V gene lost 1 base and the J gene lost 7 bases, with 20 bases spanning the gap. Germline-derived CDR1 and CDR2 are LGHNA and YNFKEQ. The CDR3 runs 17 residues. CDR3 DNA sequence: TGTGCCAGCAGCCAAGTTTCCCTGGGGGGGTTTGGGCAGCCCCAGCATTTT. Translating gives CASSQVSLGGFGQPQHF.

The rearrangement joins TRBV9 to TRBJ2-3; 9 bases map to TRBD2. Germline-derived CDR1 and CDR2 are SGDLS and YYNGEE. V shed 0 bases, J shed 3 bases, and the junction held 23 bases outside the gene matches. CDR3 size: 22 residues. The CDR3 region is CASSVGQGRLIAGEGETDTQYF. The DNA of the CDR3 is TGTGCCAGCAGCGTAGGGCAGGGACGGTTGATAGCGGGAGAAGGGGAGACAGATACGCAGTATTTT.

The chain employs TRBV2 and TRBJ1-6; D unclear. With 6 bases removed from V and 8 bases from J, the gap between germline ends came to 11 bases. This CDR3 comprises 13 residues. Germline CDR1 is SNHLY and CDR2 is FYNNEI. CDR3: CASSSEGHSPLHF. DNA of the CDR3: TGTGCCAGCAGCTCCGAAGGTCATTCACCCCTCCACTTT. The full variable domain, with the rest looked up from reference TRBV2 and TRBJ1-6, is EPEVTQTPSHQVTQMGQEVILRCVPISNHLYFYWYRQILGQKVEFLVSFYNNEISEKSEIFDDQFSVERPDGSNFTLKIRSTKLEDSAMYFCASSSEGHSPLHFGNGTRLTVT.

The V call is TRBV10-1, the J call TRBJ1-1; no clear D. This CDR3 is 14 amino acids long. Germline V gives CDR1 WNHNN, CDR2 SYGVQD (reference sequence). Trimming removed 3 bases at V and 1 base at J, with 9 bases between. CDR3 loop: CASSDGKPNTEAFF. CDR3 nucleotides: TGCGCCAGCAGTGATGGGAAGCCGAACACTGAAGCTTTCTTT.

This CDR3 is CASSLAPNNEKLFF. CDR3 coding DNA: TGTGCCAGCAGCTTGGCACCTAATAATGAAAAACTGTTTTTT. The chain recombines TRBV5-4 with TRBJ1-4; D unresolved. V was cut by 0 bases and J by 4 bases, with 7 bases left in between. Per germline, CDR1 SGHNT and CDR2 YYREEE (reference sequence). CDR3 length: 14 amino acids.

The rearrangement links TRBV3-1 (or the pseudogene TRBV3-2) to TRBJ2-7; no clear D gene. Germline CDR1 reads LGHDT; CDR2 reads YNNKEL (reference sequence). With 4 bases removed from V and 6 bases from J, the gap between germline ends came to 10 bases. CDR3 length: 12 residues. The CDR3 DNA reads TGTGCCAGCAGCCTACGACCCACCGAGCAGTACTTC. Amino acid sequence: CASSLRPTEQYF.

This chain connects TRBV9 to TRBJ1-3, with TRBD1 as a possible D gene (5 bases). Looked up from germline, CDR1 is SGDLS and CDR2 is YYNGEE. The V end lost 2 bases, the J end lost 0 bases, and 9 bases lay between the germline ends. This CDR3 has 15 amino acids. CDR3 loop: CASSVRDLSGNTIYF. The CDR3 DNA is TGTGCCAGCAGCGTCCGGGACCTCTCTGGAAACACCATATATTTT.